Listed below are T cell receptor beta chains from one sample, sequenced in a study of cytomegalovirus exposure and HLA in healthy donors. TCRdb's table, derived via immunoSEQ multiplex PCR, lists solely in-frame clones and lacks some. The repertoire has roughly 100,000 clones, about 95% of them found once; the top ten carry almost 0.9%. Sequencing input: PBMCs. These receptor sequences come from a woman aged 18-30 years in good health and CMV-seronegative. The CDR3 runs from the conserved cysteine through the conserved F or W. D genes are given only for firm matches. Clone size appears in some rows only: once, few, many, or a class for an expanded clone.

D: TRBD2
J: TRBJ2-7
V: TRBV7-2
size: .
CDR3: CASSSPGGGYEQYF
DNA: TGTGCCAGCAGCTCCCCGGGAGGCGGCTACGAGCAGTACTTC

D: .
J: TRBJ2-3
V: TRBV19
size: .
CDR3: CASSHPAESTDTQYF
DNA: TGTGCCAGTAGTCACCCAGCGGAGTCCACAGATACGCAGTATTTT

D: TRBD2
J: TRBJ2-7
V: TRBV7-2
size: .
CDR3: CASSPQRGSYEQYF
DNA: TGTGCCAGCAGCCCTCAGCGGGGCTCCTACGAGCAGTACTTC

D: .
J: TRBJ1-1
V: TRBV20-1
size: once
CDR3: CSARHGTEAFF
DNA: TGCAGTGCTAGGCATGGGACAGAAGCTTTCTTT

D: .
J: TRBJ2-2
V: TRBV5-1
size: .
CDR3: CASTGTSNTGELFF
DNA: TGCGCCAGCACCGGGACATCGAACACCGGGGAGCTGTTTTTT

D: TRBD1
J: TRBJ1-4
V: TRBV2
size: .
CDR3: CASKGTGFEKLFF
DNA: TGTGCCAGCAAGGGGACAGGGTTTGAAAAACTGTTTTTT

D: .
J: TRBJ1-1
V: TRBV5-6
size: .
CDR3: CASNILSATGYTEAFF
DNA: TGTGCCAGCAATATACTGAGCGCTACAGGGTACACTGAAGCTTTCTTT

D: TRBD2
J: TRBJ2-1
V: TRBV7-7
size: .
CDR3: CASSLAGGNNEQFF
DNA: TGTGCTAGCAGCTTAGCGGGAGGGAACAATGAGCAGTTCTTC

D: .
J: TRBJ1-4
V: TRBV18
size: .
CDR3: CASSPSGNRNEKLFF
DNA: TGTGCCAGCTCACCATCGGGGAACCGGAATGAAAAACTGTTTTTT

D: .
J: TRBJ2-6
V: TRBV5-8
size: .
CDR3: CASSLAGSGANVLTF
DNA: TGTGCCAGCAGCTTGGCAGGGTCTGGGGCCAACGTCCTGACTTTC

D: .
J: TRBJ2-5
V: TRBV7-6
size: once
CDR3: CASSLTITETQYF
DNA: TGTGCCAGCAGCTTAACGATAACTGAGACCCAGTACTTC

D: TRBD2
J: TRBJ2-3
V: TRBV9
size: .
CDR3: CASSVAGTRADTQYF
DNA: TGTGCCAGCAGCGTAGCCGGGACTAGGGCAGATACGCAGTATTTT

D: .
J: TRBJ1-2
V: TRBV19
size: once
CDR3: CASSTRDSYGYTF
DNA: TGTGCCAGTAGTACCAGGGACTCCTATGGCTACACCTTC

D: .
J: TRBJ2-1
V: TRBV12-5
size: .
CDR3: CASGSGGPLGNEQFF
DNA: TGTGCTAGTGGGTCCGGGGGGCCTCTTGGGAATGAGCAGTTCTTC

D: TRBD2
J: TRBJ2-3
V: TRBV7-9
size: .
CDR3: CASSSTSGGSTDTQYF
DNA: TGTGCCAGCAGCTCGACTAGCGGGGGGAGCACAGATACGCAGTATTTT

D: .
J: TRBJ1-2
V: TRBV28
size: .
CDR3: CASSPPGYGYTF
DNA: TGTGCCAGCAGTCCGCCGGGGTATGGCTACACCTTC

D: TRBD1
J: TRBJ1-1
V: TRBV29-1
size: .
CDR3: CSAEKGASVNTEAFF
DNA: TGCAGCGCAGAAAAGGGGGCATCCGTGAACACTGAAGCTTTCTTT

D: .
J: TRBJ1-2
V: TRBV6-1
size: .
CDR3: CASFAPSNGYTF
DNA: TGTGCCAGCTTCGCGCCCTCCAATGGCTACACCTTC

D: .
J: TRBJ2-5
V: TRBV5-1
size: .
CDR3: CASSPQGSQETQYF
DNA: TGCGCCAGCAGCCCACAGGGTTCGCAAGAGACCCAGTACTTC

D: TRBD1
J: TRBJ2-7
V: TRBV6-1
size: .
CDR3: CASLQQGARAEQYF
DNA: TGTGCCAGCCTACAGCAGGGGGCGAGAGCCGAGCAGTACTTC

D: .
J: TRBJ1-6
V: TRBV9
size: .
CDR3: CASSAAVEGPYNSPLHF
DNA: TGTGCCAGCAGCGCAGCGGTGGAGGGACCCTATAATTCACCCCTCCACTTT

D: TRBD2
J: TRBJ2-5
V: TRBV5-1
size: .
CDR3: CASSLLSLAGSPRETQYF
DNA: TGCGCCAGCAGCTTGCTCTCGCTAGCGGGATCCCCTCGGGAGACCCAGTACTTC

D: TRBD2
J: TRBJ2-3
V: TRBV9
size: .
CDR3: CASNAGENTDTQYF
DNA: TGTGCCAGCAACGCGGGGGAGAACACAGATACGCAGTATTTT

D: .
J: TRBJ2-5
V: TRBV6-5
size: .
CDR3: CASSYSEGTQETQYF
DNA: TGTGCCAGCAGTTACTCGGAGGGAACGCAAGAGACCCAGTACTTC

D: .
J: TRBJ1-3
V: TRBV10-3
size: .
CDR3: CATQVSGNTIYF
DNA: TGTGCCACTCAGGTCTCTGGAAACACCATATATTTT